This T cell receptor beta chain was sequenced during a study of OX40 agonist ivuxolimab in advanced cancers. Looked up from germline, CDR1 is SGHTA and CDR2 is FQGNSA. CDR3 size: 11 residues. V was pared by 11 bases and J by 4 bases, with 11 bases between. The repertoire was sequenced with immunoSEQ multiplex PCR; TCRdb's copy has only in-frame clones and lacks some. The table lists 26,000 or so clones, 65% to 80% of them singletons, with about 14% in the top ten. This clonotype was sampled from an adult with an advanced solid tumor such as melanoma, head and neck, liver or kidney cancer. This sample comprised CD4+ or CD8+ T cells sorted from blood, obtained in a trial of the OX40 agonist ivuxolimab. V usage is TRBV7-2 and J usage is TRBJ1-2; no clear D gene. CDR3 region: CARQTVYGYTF. The CDR3 DNA is TGTGCCCGACAAACGGTCTATGGCTACACCTTC.